This T cell receptor beta chain was found in a study of CD8+CD57+ T cells in acquired aplastic anemia. Overall study: Mean DNA quantity obtained from sorted CD4+ and CD8+ cells was 3 to 4 ug.

For CDR3 and TCR beta VDJ profiling, genomic DNA was the template used. TCRdb ran MiXCR on the reads and lists one entry per CDR3 protein. This sample yields some 210,000 distinct CDR3 sequences, of which 61% are seen a single time; approximately 30% belongs to the top ten. Broader study findings: There were over 25 CD8+ CDR3 sequences that occurred in both patients and controls. Researchers reported that CD8+ Simpson's diversity was not significantly different in patients versus controls.

Comment on this clonotype: Its specificity is unknown.

CDR3 length equals 15 residues. Trimming at V came to 5 bases and at J to 5 bases, leaving 8 bases not matched to a gene. The germline gives CDR1 LNHNV, CDR2 YYDKDF (reference sequence). The receptor's source is a human donor in good health. The specimen sequenced was sorted CD4+, CD8+, or CD8+CD57+ T cells (not recorded which) from PBMCs. The chain is built from TRBV15 and TRBJ2-1; 8 bases are shared with TRBD2. The CDR3 loop reads CATSAGLALNNEQFF. The CDR3, as DNA: TGTGCCACCAGCGCAGGACTAGCACTGAACAATGAGCAGTTCTTC.